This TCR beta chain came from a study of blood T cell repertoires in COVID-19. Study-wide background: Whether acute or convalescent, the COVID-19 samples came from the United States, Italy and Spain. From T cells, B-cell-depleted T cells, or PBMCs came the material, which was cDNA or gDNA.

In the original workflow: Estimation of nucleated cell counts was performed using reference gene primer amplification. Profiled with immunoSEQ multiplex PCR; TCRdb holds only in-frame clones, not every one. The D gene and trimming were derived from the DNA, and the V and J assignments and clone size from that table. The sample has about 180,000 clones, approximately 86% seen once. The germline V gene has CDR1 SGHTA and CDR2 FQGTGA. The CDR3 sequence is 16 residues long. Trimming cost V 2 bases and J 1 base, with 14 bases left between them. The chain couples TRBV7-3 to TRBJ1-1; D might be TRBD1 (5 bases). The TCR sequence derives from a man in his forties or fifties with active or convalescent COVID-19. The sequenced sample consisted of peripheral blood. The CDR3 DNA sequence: TGTGCCAGCAGCTTAGACGGACAAATTGGGAACACTGAAGCTTTCTTT. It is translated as CASSLDGQIGNTEAFF.